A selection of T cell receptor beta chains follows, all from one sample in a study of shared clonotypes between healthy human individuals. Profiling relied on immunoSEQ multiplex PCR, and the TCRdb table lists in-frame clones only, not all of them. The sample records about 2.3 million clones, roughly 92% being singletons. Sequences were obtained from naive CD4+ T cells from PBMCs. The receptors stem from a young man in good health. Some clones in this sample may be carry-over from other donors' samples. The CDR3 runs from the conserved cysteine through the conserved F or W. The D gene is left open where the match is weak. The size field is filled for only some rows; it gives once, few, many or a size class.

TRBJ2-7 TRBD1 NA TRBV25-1 CASSHPGQLYEQYF TGTGCCAGCAGTCATCCGGGACAGCTATACGAGCAGTACTTC
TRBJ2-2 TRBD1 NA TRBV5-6 CASSPDRGRPTGELFF TGTGCCAGCAGCCCCGACAGGGGGCGCCCCACCGGGGAGCTGTTTTTT
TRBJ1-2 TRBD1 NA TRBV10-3 CAISGQGSLGYTF TGTGCCATCAGCGGACAGGGGTCCCTCGGCTACACCTTC
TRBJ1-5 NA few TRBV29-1 CSVGQGNNQPQHF TGCAGCGTTGGGCAGGGGAACAATCAGCCCCAGCATTTT
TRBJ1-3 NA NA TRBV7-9 CASSLGVSGNTIYF TGTGCCAGCAGCTTAGGCGTGTCTGGAAACACCATATATTTT
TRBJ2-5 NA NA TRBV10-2 CASSEPQGALQETQYF TGCGCCAGCAGTGAGCCACAGGGTGCTCTCCAAGAGACCCAGTACTTC
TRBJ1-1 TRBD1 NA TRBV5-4 CASSLGGDRGRSEAFF TGTGCCAGCAGCTTGGGTGGGGACAGGGGGCGAAGTGAAGCTTTCTTT
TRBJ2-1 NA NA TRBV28 CASSLGNEQFF TGTGCCAGCAGTCTAGGCAATGAGCAGTTCTTC
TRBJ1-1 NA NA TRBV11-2 CASSSGLRGAFF TGTGCCAGCAGCTCAGGCCTCCGGGGAGCTTTCTTT
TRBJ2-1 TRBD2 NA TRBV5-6 CASSLAGTSGYNEQFF TGTGCCAGCAGCTTGGCAGGTACTAGCGGATACAATGAGCAGTTCTTC
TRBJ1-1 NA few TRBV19 CASSTRQMNTEAFF TGTGCCAGTAGTACGAGACAGATGAACACTGAAGCTTTCTTT
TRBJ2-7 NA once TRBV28 CASSLTLTRYEQYF TGTGCCAGCAGTCTCACCTTGACTCGTTACGAGCAGTACTTC
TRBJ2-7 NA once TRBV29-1 CSVRGSYEQYF TGCAGCGTTAGGGGGTCCTACGAGCAGTACTTC
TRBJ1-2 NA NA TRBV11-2 CASSPITNYGYTF TGTGCCAGCAGCCCCATCACTAACTATGGCTACACCTTC
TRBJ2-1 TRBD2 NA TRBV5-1 CASSWTSGSINEQFF TGCGCCAGCAGCTGGACTAGCGGGAGTATTAATGAGCAGTTCTTC
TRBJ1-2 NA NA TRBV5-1 CASSLGPENYGYTF TGCGCCAGCAGCTTGGGACCTGAAAACTATGGCTACACCTTC
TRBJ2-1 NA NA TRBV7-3 CASSLTLSGPHNEQFF TGTGCCAGCAGCTTAACGTTGAGCGGGCCCCACAATGAGCAGTTCTTC
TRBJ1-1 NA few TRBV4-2 CASSQTPRSEAFF TGTGCCAGCAGCCAGACACCCAGGAGCGAAGCTTTCTTT
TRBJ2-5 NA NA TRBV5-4 CASNAGQTQETQYF TGTGCCAGCAACGCCGGACAGACCCAAGAGACCCAGTACTTC
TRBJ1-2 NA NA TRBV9 CASSVDGGDGYTF TGTGCCAGCAGCGTAGACGGGGGAGATGGCTACACCTTC
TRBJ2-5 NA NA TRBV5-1 CASSLSVGVETQYF TGCGCCAGCAGCTTGTCGGTTGGTGTGGAGACCCAGTACTTC
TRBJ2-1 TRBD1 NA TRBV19 CASSVDRGFSYNEQFF TGTGCCAGTAGTGTCGACAGGGGGTTCTCCTACAATGAGCAGTTCTTC
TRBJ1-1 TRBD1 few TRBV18 CASSPLGTGVTEAFF TGTGCCAGCTCACCTCTAGGGACAGGGGTCACTGAAGCTTTCTTT
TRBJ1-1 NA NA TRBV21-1 CASSKGADMNTEAFF TGTGCCAGCAGCAAAGGGGCGGATATGAACACTGAAGCTTTCTTT
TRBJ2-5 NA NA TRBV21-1 CASSLLAGQKETQYF TGTGCCAGCAGCCTTCTGGCAGGGCAGAAGGAGACCCAGTACTTC
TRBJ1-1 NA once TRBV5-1 CASSGFQGSENTEAFF TGCGCCAGCAGCGGCTTCCAGGGGTCGGAGAACACTGAAGCTTTCTTT
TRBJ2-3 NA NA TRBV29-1 CSVDKPLAPDTQYF TGCAGCGTTGATAAGCCGTTGGCCCCAGATACGCAGTATTTT
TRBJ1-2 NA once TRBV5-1 CASSLEQYGYTF TGCGCCAGCAGCTTGGAGCAGTATGGCTACACCTTC
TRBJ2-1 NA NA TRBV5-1 CASSLVTQGLNEQFF TGCGCCAGCAGCTTGGTAACGCAGGGGCTAAATGAGCAGTTCTTC
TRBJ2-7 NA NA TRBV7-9 CASSILRAPYEQYF TGTGCCAGCAGCATTCTCCGGGCCCCCTACGAGCAGTACTTC
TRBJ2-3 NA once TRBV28 CASSSNKGSYTDTQYF TGTGCCAGCAGCAGCAATAAGGGTTCTTACACAGATACGCAGTATTTT
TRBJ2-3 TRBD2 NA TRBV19 CASSQLAGVADTQYF TGTGCCAGTAGCCAACTAGCGGGAGTTGCAGATACGCAGTATTTT
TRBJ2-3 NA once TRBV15 CATRDFPTDTQYF TGTGCCACCCGGGACTTCCCCACAGATACGCAGTATTTT
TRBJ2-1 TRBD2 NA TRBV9 CASSVLRTSGAFNEQFF TGTGCCAGCAGCGTACTCCGGACTAGCGGGGCCTTTAATGAGCAGTTCTTC
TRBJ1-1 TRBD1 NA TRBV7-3 CASSLTLTGTEGSEAFF TGTGCCAGCAGCTTAACGCTAACCGGGACAGAAGGCTCTGAAGCTTTCTTT
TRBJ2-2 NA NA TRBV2 CASSVSRANTGELFF TGTGCCAGCAGTGTCAGTAGGGCGAACACCGGGGAGCTGTTTTTT
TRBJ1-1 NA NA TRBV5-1 CASSLGRTTEAFF TGCGCCAGCAGCTTAGGTCGTACCACTGAAGCTTTCTTT
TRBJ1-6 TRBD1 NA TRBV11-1 CASSDSPGQGNSPLHF TGTGCCAGCAGCGACAGCCCGGGACAGGGAAATTCACCCCTCCACTTT
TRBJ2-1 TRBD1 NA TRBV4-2 CASSHDRGNYNEQFF TGTGCCAGCAGCCACGACAGGGGGAATTACAATGAGCAGTTCTTC
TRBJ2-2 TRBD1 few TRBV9 CASSRGQGETGELFF TGTGCCAGCAGCCGGGGACAGGGGGAGACCGGGGAGCTGTTTTTT
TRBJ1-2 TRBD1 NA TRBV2 CASSGQGLNYGYTF TGTGCCAGCAGTGGACAGGGACTTAACTATGGCTACACCTTC
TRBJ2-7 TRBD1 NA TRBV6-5 CASRYTGTGLYEQYF TGTGCCAGCAGGTACACCGGGACAGGACTCTACGAGCAGTACTTC